Only one count was recorded for the clone carrying this TCR beta chain. The data originate from a study of T cell changes during pregnancy in multiple sclerosis. Profiling relied on immunoSEQ multiplex PCR, and the TCRdb table lists in-frame clones only, not all of them. The data hold about 19,000 clones, with about nine tenths observed a single time. Trimming removed 4 bases from V and 1 base from J; junction bases left unmatched: 4. The length of the CDR3 is 16 residues. In germline, CDR1 is MDHEN, CDR2 SYDVKM. V and J are TRBV28 and TRBJ1-4; 9 bases align to TRBD1. The origin of this receptor is a female donor in good health, enrolled as a control in a pregnancy study. The source material was CD8+ T cells from peripheral blood mononuclear cells, sampled in the third trimester of pregnancy. CDR3 nucleotide sequence: TGTGCCAGCAGTTCGAGGGACAGGGAAACTAATGAAAAACTGTTTTTT. Translation gives CASSSRDRETNEKLFF.